These 5 T cell receptor beta chains share one sample of origin, sequenced in a study of shared T cell receptors in the human thymus. Produced via immunoSEQ multiplex PCR; TCRdb's table is partial and in-frame only. The sample includes 500,000 to 550,000 clones, around three quarters of them seen just once. The sample also formed part of further work on human thymus T cells.

The source material was thymocytes. All receptors derive from a boy under two years old with a congenital heart defect.

This clone was counted a single time. The chain combines TRBV27 with TRBJ1-4; D is perhaps TRBD1 (5 bases). This CDR3 region has 18 residues. From germline, CDR1 is MNHEY and CDR2 SMNVEV (reference sequence). V was clipped by 7 bases and J by 7 bases, with 28 bases between them. The DNA of the CDR3 is TGTGCCAGCACCCCCCCCCGCGACAGACACGAGCGAGGTGAAAAACTGTTTTTT. Translation: CASTPPRDRHERGEKLFF.

A few counts support this clone. The chain employs TRBV4-3 and TRBJ2-1; maybe TRBD1 (6 bases). The germline V gene encodes CDR1 LGHNA and CDR2 YSLEER. V shed 4 bases and J shed 4 bases, with 20 bases lying between them. The CDR3 sequence is 17 residues long. The CDR3 spells CASSPRRGKGKYNEQFF. Here the CDR3 DNA reads TGCGCCAGCAGCCCGAGAAGGGGGAAGGGGAAATACAATGAGCAGTTCTTC.

The rearrangement links TRBV7-3 to TRBJ2-7; TRBD1 aligns across 10 bases. This CDR3 has 13 residues. CDR1 is SGHTA, CDR2 FQGTGA, per germline. V lost 5 bases, J lost 3 bases, and 1 base stayed unmatched. The CDR3 loop is CASSRDRGYEQYF. The CDR3 bases are TGTGCCAGCAGCCGGGACAGGGGCTACGAGCAGTACTTC.

The rearrangement uses TRBV7-3 and TRBJ2-3, with D unresolved. The V gene lost 1 base and the J gene lost 0 bases, with 5 bases spanning the gap. Germline V gives CDR1 SGHTA, CDR2 FQGTGA. The CDR3 runs 14 residues. The CDR3 DNA reads as TGTGCCAGCAGCTTAAAGCCTAGCACAGATACGCAGTATTTT. It translates to CASSLKPSTDTQYF.

In this sample, this clone turned up once. The chain couples TRBV5-1 to TRBJ2-7; the D is unclear. Looked up from germline, CDR1 is SGHRS and CDR2 is YFSETQ. There are 14 residues in the CDR3. Trimming pared 0 bases from V and 6 bases from J, leaving 13 bases between. The CDR3: CASSLDQERTEQYF. The CDR3 DNA reads TGCGCCAGCAGCTTGGACCAGGAACGTACCGAGCAGTACTTC.